This T cell receptor beta chain was captured in a study of post-analysis software for immune sequencing data. Study results and caveats: TRBV5-6, TRBV5-1 and TRBV20-1 were among roughly five TRBV segments more frequent in patients than controls.

TCR beta libraries were prepared from cDNA with unique molecular identifiers. MiXCR, applied by TCRdb to the PCR reads, yields one record per CDR3 protein. This table has hundreds of thousands of distinct CDR3 sequences, around 44% appearing once. Germline-derived CDR1 and CDR2 are SEHNR and FQNEAQ (reference sequence). V was cut by 5 bases and J by 4 bases, with 18 bases left in between. The CDR3 totals 15 residues. For this clonotype: Its target is unknown.

The sample consisted of blood. This sequence joins TRBV7-9 and TRBJ2-7, with a weak D call TRBD1 (5 bases). The source is a girl aged 5 to 17 with multiple sclerosis. Written as DNA, the CDR3 is TGTGCCAGCAGCGTAGACAGCTTACAGAGGTACGAGCAGTACTTC. Translated: CASSVDSLQRYEQYF. The entire variable domain, with the rest obtained from reference TRBV7-9 and TRBJ2-7, is as follows: DTGVSQNPRHKITKRGQNVTFRCDPISEHNRLYWYRQTLGQGPEFLTYFQNEAQLEKSRLLSDRFSAERPKGSFSTLEIQRTEQGDSAMYLCASSVDSLQRYEQYFGPGTRLTVT.